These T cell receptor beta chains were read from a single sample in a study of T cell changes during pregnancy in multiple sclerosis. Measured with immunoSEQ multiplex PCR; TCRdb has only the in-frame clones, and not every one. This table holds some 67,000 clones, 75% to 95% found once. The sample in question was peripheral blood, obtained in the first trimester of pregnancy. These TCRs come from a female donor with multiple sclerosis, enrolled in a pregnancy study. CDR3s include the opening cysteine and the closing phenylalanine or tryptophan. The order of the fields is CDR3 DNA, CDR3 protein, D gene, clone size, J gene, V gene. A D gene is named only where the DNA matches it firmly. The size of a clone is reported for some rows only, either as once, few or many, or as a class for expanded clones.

CDR3 DNA: TGTGCCAGCTCGCGGGCCAGGTCCTATAATTCACCCCTCCACTTT
CDR3 protein: CASSRARSYNSPLHF
D gene: -
clone size: -
J gene: TRBJ1-6
V gene: TRBV18

CDR3 DNA: TGTGCCAGTAGTACCATCGACAGATTCACAGATACGCAGTATTTT
CDR3 protein: CASSTIDRFTDTQYF
D gene: -
clone size: -
J gene: TRBJ2-3
V gene: TRBV19

CDR3 DNA: TGTGCCAGTAGTATACAGGGGAGCACTGAAGCTTTCTTT
CDR3 protein: CASSIQGSTEAFF
D gene: -
clone size: -
J gene: TRBJ1-1
V gene: TRBV19

CDR3 DNA: TGCGCCAGCAGTGAGTCTAACAGTCTCTATAGCAATCAGCCCCAGCATTTT
CDR3 protein: CASSESNSLYSNQPQHF
D gene: -
clone size: -
J gene: TRBJ1-5
V gene: TRBV10-1

CDR3 DNA: TGTGCCAGTAGCCACGGGACCGGGAGGGAAGAGACCCAGTACTTC
CDR3 protein: CASSHGTGREETQYF
D gene: TRBD2
clone size: -
J gene: TRBJ2-5
V gene: TRBV19

CDR3 DNA: TGTGCCAGCAGCTCATCCAGAGGGGGGGCGGGCACCGGGGAGCTGTTTTTT
CDR3 protein: CASSSSRGGAGTGELFF
D gene: -
clone size: -
J gene: TRBJ2-2
V gene: TRBV7-6

CDR3 DNA: TGTGCCAGTAACCTACGAAATCAGCCCCAGCATTTT
CDR3 protein: CASNLRNQPQHF
D gene: -
clone size: -
J gene: TRBJ1-5
V gene: TRBV19

CDR3 DNA: TGCGCCAGCGTCCAAGACTACCAATACAATGAGCAGTTCTTC
CDR3 protein: CASVQDYQYNEQFF
D gene: -
clone size: -
J gene: TRBJ2-1
V gene: TRBV5-1

CDR3 DNA: TGCGCCAGCAGAGCCAGCGGGAGGCCCCAAGAGACCCAGTACTTC
CDR3 protein: CASRASGRPQETQYF
D gene: TRBD2
clone size: -
J gene: TRBJ2-5
V gene: TRBV10-2

CDR3 DNA: TGTGCCATCAGTGAGGGGGCAGCCTTAAAGAGCTACACCTTC
CDR3 protein: CAISEGAALKSYTF
D gene: -
clone size: -
J gene: TRBJ1-2
V gene: TRBV10-3

CDR3 DNA: TGCGCCAGCAGCTTGGCAGGGAAAGGGGGCACTGAAGCTTTCTTT
CDR3 protein: CASSLAGKGGTEAFF
D gene: -
clone size: -
J gene: TRBJ1-1
V gene: TRBV5-1

CDR3 DNA: TGTGCCAGCAGTACAGGTTTGAACACTGAAGCTTTCTTT
CDR3 protein: CASSTGLNTEAFF
D gene: -
clone size: -
J gene: TRBJ1-1
V gene: TRBV27

CDR3 DNA: TGCGCCAGCAGCTTGGAGGGGGGCAATCAGCCCCAGCATTTT
CDR3 protein: CASSLEGGNQPQHF
D gene: -
clone size: -
J gene: TRBJ1-5
V gene: TRBV5-1

CDR3 DNA: TGTGCCAGCAGTGAATGGTGGCGGGGGAGCACAGATACGCAGTATTTT
CDR3 protein: CASSEWWRGSTDTQYF
D gene: TRBD2
clone size: -
J gene: TRBJ2-3
V gene: TRBV25-1

CDR3 DNA: TGTGCCAGCGAGGAAGTTGACTATGGCTACACCTTC
CDR3 protein: CASEEVDYGYTF
D gene: -
clone size: -
J gene: TRBJ1-2
V gene: TRBV9

CDR3 DNA: TGTGCCAGCAGCTCCGCCCCTCGACAGGGATCAATCTATGGCTACACCTTC
CDR3 protein: CASSSAPRQGSIYGYTF
D gene: TRBD1
clone size: -
J gene: TRBJ1-2
V gene: TRBV5-4

CDR3 DNA: TGCGCCAGCCGGACTTCTAGCGGGAGGGCCGGTGAGCAGTTCTTC
CDR3 protein: CASRTSSGRAGEQFF
D gene: TRBD2
clone size: -
J gene: TRBJ2-1
V gene: TRBV5-1

CDR3 DNA: TGTGCCAGCAGCCCGACTAGCGGGGGGTTAGATGAGCAGTTCTTC
CDR3 protein: CASSPTSGGLDEQFF
D gene: TRBD2
clone size: -
J gene: TRBJ2-1
V gene: TRBV7-2

CDR3 DNA: TGTGCCAGCAGCCAAGATTGGGGGGGCCGACCAGGAAGCTCTGGGGCCAACGTCCTGACTTTC
CDR3 protein: CASSQDWGGRPGSSGANVLTF
D gene: -
clone size: -
J gene: TRBJ2-6
V gene: TRBV4-2

CDR3 DNA: TGTGCCAGCAGCCCCGGGGGGGACAGACGTTATGGCTACACCTTC
CDR3 protein: CASSPGGDRRYGYTF
D gene: TRBD1
clone size: -
J gene: TRBJ1-2
V gene: TRBV7-2

CDR3 DNA: TGTGCCAGCAGCCGGGCGGCTAGCGGCTCCTACGAGCAGTACTTC
CDR3 protein: CASSRAASGSYEQYF
D gene: TRBD2
clone size: -
J gene: TRBJ2-7
V gene: TRBV11-2

CDR3 DNA: TGTGCCAGCAGTCCCTTCACGGGACACGGCTACACCTTC
CDR3 protein: CASSPFTGHGYTF
D gene: -
clone size: -
J gene: TRBJ1-2
V gene: TRBV6-5

CDR3 DNA: TGTGCCAGCTCACCGGACAGGGGATCAGCTGAAGCTTTCTTT
CDR3 protein: CASSPDRGSAEAFF
D gene: TRBD1
clone size: few
J gene: TRBJ1-1
V gene: TRBV18

CDR3 DNA: TGTGCCAGCAGCCCCCTCCAGGGAACCGGTAGCTACGAGCAGTACTTC
CDR3 protein: CASSPLQGTGSYEQYF
D gene: -
clone size: -
J gene: TRBJ2-7
V gene: TRBV9

CDR3 DNA: TGTGCCAGTAGTATGAAGGAGGCAACTAATGAAAAACTGTTTTTT
CDR3 protein: CASSMKEATNEKLFF
D gene: -
clone size: once
J gene: TRBJ1-4
V gene: TRBV19

CDR3 DNA: TGTGCCAGCAGTGAAGAGGGACTTGGCCACGAGCAGTACTTC
CDR3 protein: CASSEEGLGHEQYF
D gene: -
clone size: -
J gene: TRBJ2-7
V gene: TRBV2

CDR3 DNA: TGTGCCTGGATGGGTTCGGGTGGAGCTTTCTTT
CDR3 protein: CAWMGSGGAFF
D gene: -
clone size: -
J gene: TRBJ1-1
V gene: TRBV30

CDR3 DNA: TGCAGCGTTCTGCTAGCGGGCACAGATACGCAGTATTTT
CDR3 protein: CSVLLAGTDTQYF
D gene: TRBD2
clone size: -
J gene: TRBJ2-3
V gene: TRBV29-1

CDR3 DNA: TGCGCCAGCAGCGCAGGGGGCTCCCCTACCTACGAGCAGTACTTC
CDR3 protein: CASSAGGSPTYEQYF
D gene: TRBD1
clone size: -
J gene: TRBJ2-7
V gene: TRBV5-1

CDR3 DNA: TGCGCCAGCAGGGGACTAGCGGGGGGGAGAAATGAGCAGTTCTTC
CDR3 protein: CASRGLAGGRNEQFF
D gene: TRBD2
clone size: -
J gene: TRBJ2-1
V gene: TRBV5-1

CDR3 DNA: TGTGCCAGCTCACCTCTTCCTAGAACCGGGGAGCTGTTTTTT
CDR3 protein: CASSPLPRTGELFF
D gene: -
clone size: -
J gene: TRBJ2-2
V gene: TRBV18

CDR3 DNA: TGTGCCAGCAGCTCGTGGACAGGGGGGCCCCACAATGAGCAGTTCTTC
CDR3 protein: CASSSWTGGPHNEQFF
D gene: TRBD1
clone size: -
J gene: TRBJ2-1
V gene: TRBV13

CDR3 DNA: TGTGCCAGCAGCTACCGGCCGTCGCGGCGGGACACTGAAGCTTTCTTT
CDR3 protein: CASSYRPSRRDTEAFF
D gene: -
clone size: -
J gene: TRBJ1-1
V gene: TRBV5-6

CDR3 DNA: TGTGCCAGTAGTGGGACTCCCTCAGGGACCCAGTACTTC
CDR3 protein: CASSGTPSGTQYF
D gene: -
clone size: -
J gene: TRBJ2-5
V gene: TRBV19

CDR3 DNA: TGCAGCGTTGTGAGGGGGTCGAGCTCCTACGAGCAGTACTTC
CDR3 protein: CSVVRGSSSYEQYF
D gene: -
clone size: -
J gene: TRBJ2-7
V gene: TRBV29-1

CDR3 DNA: TGTGCCTGGAGCACAGGGGTATTGCAGCCCCAGCATTTT
CDR3 protein: CAWSTGVLQPQHF
D gene: TRBD1
clone size: -
J gene: TRBJ1-5
V gene: TRBV30

CDR3 DNA: TGTGCCAGCAGTCCACTTACGGTTTTCGGGGCCAACGTCCTGACTTTC
CDR3 protein: CASSPLTVFGANVLTF
D gene: -
clone size: -
J gene: TRBJ2-6
V gene: TRBV25-1

CDR3 DNA: TGTGCCAGCAGCTTGGGGGGACAGGGAGGTTCACGACAGCCCCAGCATTTT
CDR3 protein: CASSLGGQGGSRQPQHF
D gene: TRBD1
clone size: few
J gene: TRBJ1-5
V gene: TRBV5-6

CDR3 DNA: TGCGCCAGCAGCTCCGGGTCCACCGGGGAGCTGTTTTTT
CDR3 protein: CASSSGSTGELFF
D gene: -
clone size: -
J gene: TRBJ2-2
V gene: TRBV5-1

CDR3 DNA: TGCGCCAGCAGCTTGGTCCTAGCGGGGGTCCATGAGCAGTTCTTC
CDR3 protein: CASSLVLAGVHEQFF
D gene: TRBD2
clone size: -
J gene: TRBJ2-1
V gene: TRBV5-1

CDR3 DNA: TGTGCCAGCAGCTTGGGACCCGGGACAGTAGAACATGAGCAGTTCTTC
CDR3 protein: CASSLGPGTVEHEQFF
D gene: TRBD1
clone size: -
J gene: TRBJ2-1
V gene: TRBV7-6

CDR3 DNA: TGTGCCAGCAGCCTATTACAGGGGAGAATTGGGGAGACCCAGTACTTC
CDR3 protein: CASSLLQGRIGETQYF
D gene: TRBD1
clone size: -
J gene: TRBJ2-5
V gene: TRBV7-2

CDR3 DNA: TGTGCCAGCAGTTACTCGGGGGGTTCCTACGAGCAGTACTTC
CDR3 protein: CASSYSGGSYEQYF
D gene: -
clone size: -
J gene: TRBJ2-7
V gene: TRBV6-5

CDR3 DNA: TGTGCCAGCAGCTTTACTCCATCTCCGACAGCCCCCTACGAGCAGTACTTC
CDR3 protein: CASSFTPSPTAPYEQYF
D gene: -
clone size: -
J gene: TRBJ2-7
V gene: TRBV5-5

CDR3 DNA: TGTGCCAGCAGCTTATCGCTTGACAGGCTTAACACTGAAGCTTTCTTT
CDR3 protein: CASSLSLDRLNTEAFF
D gene: -
clone size: -
J gene: TRBJ1-1
V gene: TRBV7-2

CDR3 DNA: TGTGCCAGCAGTGATCCCGGAGGGGTAAACGAAAAACTGTTTTTT
CDR3 protein: CASSDPGGVNEKLFF
D gene: -
clone size: -
J gene: TRBJ1-4
V gene: TRBV25-1